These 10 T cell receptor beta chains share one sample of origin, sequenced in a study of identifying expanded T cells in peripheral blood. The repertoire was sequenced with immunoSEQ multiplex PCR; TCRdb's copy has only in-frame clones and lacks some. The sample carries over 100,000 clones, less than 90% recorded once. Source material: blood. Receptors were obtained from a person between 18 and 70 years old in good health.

The CDR3 loop reads CASSAGSSLSYEQYF. Here the CDR3 DNA reads TGTGCCAGCAGTGCCGGGTCGAGCCTCTCCTACGAGCAGTACTTC. The chain couples TRBV6-1 to TRBJ2-7; D ambiguous. There are 15 residues in the CDR3. Germline CDR1 MNHNS, CDR2 SASEGT. Trimming removed 4 bases from V and 0 bases from J, with 13 bases in between.

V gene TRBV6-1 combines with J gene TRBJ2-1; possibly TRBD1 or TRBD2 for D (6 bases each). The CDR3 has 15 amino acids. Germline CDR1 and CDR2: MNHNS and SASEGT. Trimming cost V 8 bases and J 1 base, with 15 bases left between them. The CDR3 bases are TGTGCCAGCGGAAGGGGGAGCGGGTCCTACAATGAGCAGTTCTTC. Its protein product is CASGRGSGSYNEQFF.

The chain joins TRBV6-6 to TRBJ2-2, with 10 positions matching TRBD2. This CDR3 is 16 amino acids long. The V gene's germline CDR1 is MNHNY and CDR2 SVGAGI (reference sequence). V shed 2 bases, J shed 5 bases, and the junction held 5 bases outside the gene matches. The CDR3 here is CASSYSGGAGTGELFF. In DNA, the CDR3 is TGTGCCAGCAGTTACAGCGGGGGGGCCGGTACCGGGGAGCTGTTTTTT.

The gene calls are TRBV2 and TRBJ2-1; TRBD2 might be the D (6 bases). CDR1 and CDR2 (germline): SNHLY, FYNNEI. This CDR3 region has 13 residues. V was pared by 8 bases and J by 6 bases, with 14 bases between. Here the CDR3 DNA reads TGTGCCAGCCGGGCTAGCGCGCTCAATGAGCAGTTCTTC. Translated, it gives CASRASALNEQFF.

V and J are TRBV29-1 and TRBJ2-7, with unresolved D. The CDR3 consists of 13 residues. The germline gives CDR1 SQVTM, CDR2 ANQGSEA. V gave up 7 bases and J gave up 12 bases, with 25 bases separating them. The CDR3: CSATTVPQSIRYF. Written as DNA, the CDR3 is TGCAGCGCTACCACAGTGCCCCAAAGTATTCGGTACTTC.

The chain's CDR3 is CASSPGLAEETQYF. Written as DNA, the CDR3 is TGTGCCAGCTCACCGGGACTAGCAGAAGAGACCCAGTACTTC. The chain combines TRBV18 with TRBJ2-5; TRBD2 matches at 9 bases. J gave up 3 bases and V 3 bases, and 2 bases lay outside the gene matches. Germline lookup yields CDR1 KGHSH and CDR2 LQKENI. The CDR3 is 14 amino acids.

CDR3 coding DNA: TGTGCCAGCAGGTCTGCAACTAATGAAAAACTGTTTTTT. It translates to CASRSATNEKLFF. This chain connects TRBV7-9 to TRBJ1-4; D is undetermined. This CDR3 comprises 13 residues. Germline loops: CDR1 SEHNR, CDR2 FQNEAQ (reference sequence). V dropped 6 bases and J dropped 0 bases, with 5 bases sitting between them.

CDR3 DNA: TGTGCCAGCAGACAGGGGGCCGGGGAGCTGTTTTTT. It is translated as CASRQGAGELFF. The chain recombines TRBV6-5 with TRBJ2-2; 8 positions match TRBD1. The J segment lost 6 bases and the V segment lost 6 bases, leaving 0 bases of the junction unmatched. The CDR3 runs 12 residues. Germline-derived CDR1 and CDR2 are MNHEY and SVGAGI.

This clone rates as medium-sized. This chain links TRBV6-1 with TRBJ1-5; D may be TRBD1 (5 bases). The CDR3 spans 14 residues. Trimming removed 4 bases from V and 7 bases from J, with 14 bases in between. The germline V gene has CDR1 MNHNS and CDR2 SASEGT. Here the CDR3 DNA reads TGTGCCAGCAGTGGGTCAGGGATGAGACAGCCCCAGCATTTT. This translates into CASSGSGMRQPQHF.

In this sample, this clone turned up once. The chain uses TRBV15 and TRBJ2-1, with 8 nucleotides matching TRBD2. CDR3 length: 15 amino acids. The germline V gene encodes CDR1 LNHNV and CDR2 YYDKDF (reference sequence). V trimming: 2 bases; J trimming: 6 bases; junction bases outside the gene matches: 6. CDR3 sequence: CATSRPGLDRNEQFF. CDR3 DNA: TGTGCCACCAGCAGACCGGGACTAGATCGCAATGAGCAGTTCTTC. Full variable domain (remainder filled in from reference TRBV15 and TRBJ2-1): DAMVIQNPRYQVTQFGKPVTLSCSQTLNHNVMYWYQQKSSQAPKLLFHYYDKDFNNEADTPDNFQSRRPNTSFCFLDIRSPGLGDTAMYLCATSRPGLDRNEQFFGPGTRLTVL.